The 16 T cell receptor beta chains below come from one sample, sequenced in a study of T cell responses to AZD1222 COVID-19 vaccine. Assay used: immunoSEQ multiplex PCR; TCRdb lists only in-frame clones, some missing. The table has over 85,000 clones, almost 90% seen once. The material sequenced was peripheral blood, taken on day 0 of AZD1222 vaccination. These receptors all stem from an adult in good health.

J is TRBJ1-3 and V is TRBV19; the match to TRBD1 covers 7 bases. This CDR3 spans 17 amino acids. Germline trimming cut 6 bases from V and 0 bases from J; bases unmatched to any gene: 11. The V gene's germline CDR1 is LNHDA and CDR2 SQIVND (reference sequence). Written as DNA, the CDR3 is TGTGCCAGTAGGCGCCTCTCGACAGGGTACTCTGGAAACACCATATATTTT. Amino acid sequence: CASRRLSTGYSGNTIYF.

This clone was counted only a few times. J is TRBJ1-1 and V is TRBV19; no clear D. The CDR3 totals 13 residues. The V gene lost 5 bases and the J gene lost 0 bases, with 7 bases spanning the gap. CDR1 LNHDA and CDR2 SQIVND come from the germline V gene (reference sequence). The CDR3 nucleotides read TGTGCCAGTAGTGTGACGGTGAACACTGAAGCTTTCTTT. Its protein product is CASSVTVNTEAFF.

The V and J genes are TRBV27 and TRBJ2-7; possible D gene TRBD1, 6 bases. Trimming cost V 1 base and J 0 bases, with 25 bases left between them. Germline V gives CDR1 MNHEY, CDR2 SMNVEV (reference sequence). The CDR3 loop spans 20 amino acids. The CDR3 DNA follows: TGTGCCAGCAGTTTATGTGGCAGGTATTTTTGGGGGCACAGCTCCTACGAGCAGTACTTC. This codes for CASSLCGRYFWGHSSYEQYF.

The V gene is TRBV7-6, the J gene TRBJ2-5, with TRBD2 matching over 10 bases. The CDR3 has 15 amino acids. The V gene end was trimmed by 2 bases and the J gene end by 5 bases; junction bases not matched to a gene: 5. Per germline, CDR1 SGHVS and CDR2 FNYEAQ. The DNA for the CDR3 is TGTGCCAGCAGCTTATACCTTAGCGGGGGGGAGACCCAGTACTTC. This gives the protein CASSLYLSGGETQYF.

CDR3 in amino acids: CASSYPSDTQYF. The CDR3 DNA reads TGCGCCAGCAGTTACCCGTCAGATACGCAGTATTTT. This rearrangement joins TRBV5-1 to TRBJ2-3, with D hard to call. The CDR3 loop spans 12 amino acids. V gave up 5 bases and J gave up 4 bases, with 8 bases separating them. Per germline, CDR1 SGHRS and CDR2 YFSETQ.

This clone came up once. V gene TRBV6-5 combines with J gene TRBJ1-6, with no clear D. The CDR3 totals 10 residues. Germline assignment: CDR1 MNHEY and CDR2 SVGAGI. Deletions cut 11 bases from V and 14 bases from J, with 13 bases between. The CDR3 spells CASGDVALHF. The CDR3 DNA reads TGTGCCTCCGGGGATGTGGCCCTCCACTTT.

J is TRBJ2-1 and V is TRBV7-3, with 8 bases that match TRBD2. The CDR3 totals 17 residues. V shed 5 bases, J shed 9 bases, and the junction held 18 bases outside the gene matches. The germline V gene has CDR1 SGHTA and CDR2 FQGTGA. CDR3 in amino acids: CASSLSPGLAGGGEQFF. In DNA, the CDR3 is TGTGCCAGCAGCCTAAGCCCCGGACTAGCCGGGGGAGGTGAGCAGTTCTTC.

The CDR3 sequence: CASSPRVNYGYTF. The CDR3 DNA reads TGTGCCAGCTCACCGAGGGTTAACTATGGCTACACCTTC. J is TRBJ1-2 and V is TRBV18; D is unclear. CDR1 is KGHSH and CDR2 is LQKENI in the germline V gene. CDR3 length: 13 amino acids. V shed 3 bases and J shed 1 base, with 6 bases lying between them. The entire variable domain, with the rest obtained from reference TRBV18 and TRBJ1-2, is as follows: NAGVMQNPRHLVRRRGQEARLRCSPMKGHSHVYWYRQLPEEGLKFMVYLQKENIIDESGMPKERFSAEFPKEGPSILRIQQVVRGDSAAYFCASSPRVNYGYTFGSGTRLTVV.

The sample holds one count of this clone. In nucleotides, the CDR3 is TGTGCCAGCAGCCCGATAGGGACAGGTGACTATGGCTACACCTTC. Its translation: CASSPIGTGDYGYTF. The chain employs TRBV7-2 and TRBJ1-2, with 8 bases matching TRBD1. This CDR3 is built from 15 residues. Germline V gene lookup returns CDR1 SGHTA and CDR2 FQGNSA. V shed 5 bases, J shed 3 bases, and the junction held 8 bases outside the gene matches.

V is TRBV5-4 and J is TRBJ2-1; 12 bases map to TRBD2. V lost 1 base and J lost 3; bases outside the gene matches: 5. From germline, CDR1 is SGHNT and CDR2 YYREEE (reference sequence). The CDR3 totals 17 residues. CDR3 sequence (DNA): TGTGCCAGCAGCTTGCCGGGACTAGCGGGCCTCTACAATGAGCAGTTCTTC. This codes for CASSLPGLAGLYNEQFF. The variable domain in full, with the rest retrieved from reference TRBV5-4 and TRBJ2-1, is ETGVTQSPTHLIKTRGQQVTLRCSSQSGHNTVSWYQQALGQGPQFIFQYYREEENGRGNFPPRFSGLQFPNYSSELNVNALELDDSALYLCASSLPGLAGLYNEQFFGPGTRLTVL.

The V gene is TRBV9, the J gene TRBJ2-4; TRBD2 might be the D (6 bases). The V gene's germline CDR1 is SGDLS and CDR2 YYNGEE. The V end lost 2 bases, the J end lost 3 bases, and 18 bases lay between the germline ends. The CDR3 is made up of 17 amino acids. DNA for the CDR3: TGTGCCAGCAGCGTCTCCGGGACTCAGGGAGGCAAAAACATTCAGTACTTC. Translated, it gives CASSVSGTQGGKNIQYF.

The sample holds a few counts of this clone. The chain couples TRBV11-2 to TRBJ1-1; D not resolved. Germline V gene lookup returns CDR1 SGHAT and CDR2 FQNNGV. This CDR3 spans 14 amino acids. With 5 bases removed from V and 4 bases from J, the gap between germline ends came to 14 bases. The CDR3 bases are TGTGCCAGCAGCCTGCCGGGTTTCAGCACTGAAGCTTTCTTT. Encoded protein: CASSLPGFSTEAFF.

The chain joins TRBV7-3 to TRBJ2-1; the match to TRBD2 covers 11 bases. Germline values: CDR1 SGHTA, CDR2 FQGTGA. The CDR3 consists of 16 residues. Losses at the gene ends were 4 bases for V and 3 bases for J; bases not matched to a gene: 5. CDR3 sequence reads: CASSYLAGGDYNEQFF. Here the CDR3 DNA reads TGTGCCAGCAGCTATCTAGCGGGGGGTGACTACAATGAGCAGTTCTTC.

For the CDR3, the DNA is TGTGCCAGCAGAGAGAGCGGGTGGACCTACAATGAGCAGTTCTTC. This sequence encodes CASRESGWTYNEQFF. V and J are TRBV6-5 and TRBJ2-1; TRBD2 is a possible D gene (6 bases). The CDR3 runs 15 residues. CDR1 is MNHEY and CDR2 is SVGAGI in the germline V gene. The ends were cut back, 6 bases at V and 2 bases at J, with 14 bases in the middle.

The chain joins TRBV7-3 to TRBJ2-1; D is perhaps TRBD1 (6 bases). Germline CDR1 SGHTA, CDR2 FQGTGA. Deletions cut 4 bases from V and 10 bases from J, with 11 bases between. The CDR3 length is 12 residues. Here the CDR3 DNA reads TGTGCCAGCAGCTACAGGGAAGGGGAGCAGTTCTTC. Its translation: CASSYREGEQFF.

This clone has a handful of counts. The chain uses TRBV5-1 and TRBJ1-3; D is perhaps TRBD1 (5 bases). The CDR3 totals 13 residues. Germline CDR1 reads SGHRS; CDR2 reads YFSETQ. The V end was cut by 6 bases, the J end by 4 bases, with 11 bases between. In DNA, the CDR3 is TGCGCCAGCACCAAAGGGACCGGAAACACCATATATTTT. Encoded protein: CASTKGTGNTIYF.